This passage covers 15 T cell receptor beta chains from one sample sequenced in a study of cytomegalovirus exposure and HLA in healthy donors. The method was immunoSEQ multiplex PCR; TCRdb's version includes in-frame clones alone and lacks a portion of them. The table lists 75,000 to 95,000 clones, 95% to 97% of them singletons. Sequencing was carried out using PBMCs. The receptor source for this set is a man between 18 and 35 years old in good health and CMV-seronegative.

This clone was detected only a few times. The genes are TRBV5-4 and TRBJ1-2; D is uncertain. Trimming stripped 3 bases from V and 8 bases from J, with 14 bases between. Germline V gene lookup returns CDR1 SGHNT and CDR2 YYREEE (reference sequence). This CDR3 spans 13 amino acids. CDR3 sequence reads: CASSSLAERGYTF. DNA for the CDR3: TGTGCCAGCAGCTCCCTGGCTGAGAGGGGCTACACCTTC.

This chain connects TRBV29-1 to TRBJ2-1, with 7 bases identical to TRBD1. The CDR3 loop spans 14 amino acids. CDR1 SQVTM and CDR2 ANQGSEA come from the germline V gene. Trimming removed 2 bases from V and 0 bases from J; junction bases left unmatched: 1. The CDR3 nucleotides read TGCAGCGTTGAACCAGGGGGCTCCTACAATGAGCAGTTCTTC. Its translation is CSVEPGGSYNEQFF.

This chain joins TRBV7-9 and TRBJ1-1, with 7 bases aligning to TRBD1. Germline-derived CDR1 and CDR2 are SEHNR and FQNEAQ (reference sequence). The CDR3 spans 16 residues. V trimming: 11 bases; J trimming: 3 bases; junction bases outside the gene matches: 18. The CDR3 DNA follows: TGTGCCGCACGAATTCTACAGGGGCGCGAGGACACTGAAGCTTTCTTT. This codes for CAARILQGREDTEAFF. The whole variable domain, remainder taken from reference TRBV7-9 and TRBJ1-1, is DTGVSQNPRHKITKRGQNVTFRCDPISEHNRLYWYRQTLGQGPEFLTYFQNEAQLEKSRLLSDRFSAERPKGSFSTLEIQRTEQGDSAMYLCAARILQGREDTEAFFGQGTRLTVV.

The chain employs TRBV6-1 and TRBJ1-1; TRBD1 matches 7 bases. V lost 6 bases and J lost 4; bases outside the gene matches: 5. Germline V gene data show CDR1 as MNHNS and CDR2 as SASEGT. The CDR3 consists of 13 residues. The CDR3 is CASRETGPTEAFF. The CDR3, as DNA: TGTGCCAGCAGAGAGACAGGGCCCACTGAAGCTTTCTTT.

The rearrangement joins TRBV21-1 to TRBJ2-3; TRBD2 is taken as the D call from the table, unchecked against the DNA. TRBV21-1 is designated a pseudogene. The CDR3 spans 16 residues. CDR3 amino acids: CASSLIVFSWSPVQYF. In nucleotides, the CDR3 is TGTGCCAGCAGCCTCATAGTGTTTTCCTGGTCCCCTGTGCAGTATTTT.

The V and J genes are TRBV7-9 and TRBJ2-1; D uncertain. The CDR3 runs to 13 residues. V was pared by 4 bases and J by 2 bases, with 6 bases between. CDR1 is SEHNR, CDR2 FQNEAQ, per germline (reference sequence). The CDR3 here is CASSSSTYNEQFF. CDR3 DNA: TGTGCCAGCAGCTCTAGTACCTACAATGAGCAGTTCTTC. The variable domain in full, with the rest retrieved from reference TRBV7-9 and TRBJ2-1, is DTGVSQNPRHKITKRGQNVTFRCDPISEHNRLYWYRQTLGQGPEFLTYFQNEAQLEKSRLLSDRFSAERPKGSFSTLEIQRTEQGDSAMYLCASSSSTYNEQFFGPGTRLTVL.

The CDR3: CATDEELGAGGYGYTF. The CDR3, as DNA: TGTGCCACTGACGAAGAACTGGGCGCAGGGGGTTATGGCTACACCTTC. This rearrangement joins TRBV28 to TRBJ1-2, with TRBD1 matching 7 bases. The V gene's germline CDR1 is MDHEN and CDR2 SYDVKM. Trimming removed 10 bases from V and 5 bases from J; junction bases left unmatched: 19. This CDR3 spans 16 amino acids.

This chain connects TRBV12-5 to TRBJ2-7, with 8 bases that match TRBD2. The ends lost 2 bases at V and 6 bases at J; junction bases unmatched: 9. Germline V gene sequence: CDR1 LGHNT, CDR2 FRNRAP. CDR3 length equals 15 residues. The CDR3 region is CASGLIIAGLGEQYV. CDR3 in DNA: TGTGCTAGTGGTTTGATAATAGCGGGACTCGGCGAGCAGTACGTC.

This chain links TRBV7-8 with TRBJ1-3, with 8 bases matching TRBD1. Germline values: CDR1 SGHVS, CDR2 FQNEAQ. The CDR3 covers 17 residues. J gave up 2 bases and V 2 bases, and 8 bases lay outside the gene matches. Here the CDR3 DNA reads TGTGCCAGCAGCTTAACGCCCTGGACAGGGCCTGGAAACACCATATATTTT. Encoded protein: CASSLTPWTGPGNTIYF.

Only a few counts were recorded for this clone. This chain uses TRBV6-5 with TRBJ1-2; 8 bases map to TRBD1. The V gene end was trimmed by 3 bases and the J gene end by 2 bases; junction bases not matched to a gene: 5. The CDR3 length is 15 residues. Looked up from germline, CDR1 is MNHEY and CDR2 is SVGAGI. CDR3 loop: CASSYRGTGNYGYTF. CDR3 nucleotides: TGTGCCAGCAGTTATAGGGGGACAGGCAACTATGGCTACACCTTC.

The genes are TRBV29-1 and TRBJ2-5; a weak D match, TRBD2 (5 bases). V was clipped by 2 bases and J by 4 bases, with 14 bases between them. The germline gives CDR1 SQVTM, CDR2 ANQGSEA. The CDR3 loop spans 14 amino acids. The CDR3: CSVEPRAGSETQYF. The CDR3 nucleotides read TGCAGCGTTGAACCCCGGGCGGGTTCAGAGACCCAGTACTTC.

This chain links TRBV4-1 with TRBJ2-7, with 14 bases that match TRBD2. The germline V gene has CDR1 MGHRA and CDR2 YSYEKL. The CDR3 loop spans 15 amino acids. The ends lost 5 bases at V and 2 bases at J; junction bases unmatched: 2. CDR3 region: CASSETSGRAYEQYV. The CDR3 bases are TGCGCCAGCAGCGAGACTAGCGGGAGGGCCTACGAGCAGTACGTC.

The chain links TRBV19 to TRBJ2-1, with 8 bases that match TRBD2. The germline V gene has CDR1 LNHDA and CDR2 SQIVND (reference sequence). The V gene end was trimmed by 7 bases and the J gene end by 9 bases; junction bases not matched to a gene: 11. The CDR3 is made up of 14 amino acids. The CDR3 coding sequence is TGTGCCAGTACCCTTGGTAGCGGGGCCTTTGAGCAGTTCTTC. Translation gives CASTLGSGAFEQFF.

The chain has TRBV5-6 and TRBJ2-5, with 8 bases fitting TRBD1. J lost 5 bases, V lost 3 bases, and 12 bases had no gene match. Germline V gene lookup returns CDR1 SGHDT and CDR2 YYEEEE. The CDR3 is made up of 16 amino acids. The CDR3 sequence: CASSSSRQGLSETQYF. CDR3 nucleotide sequence: TGTGCCAGCAGCTCCTCAAGACAGGGGCTGTCGGAGACCCAGTACTTC.

The chain joins TRBV5-4 to TRBJ1-1; D gene ambiguous. CDR3 length: 18 amino acids. The germline V gene has CDR1 SGHNT and CDR2 YYREEE (reference sequence). V was clipped by 5 bases and J by 0 bases, with 23 bases between them. In DNA, the CDR3 is TGTGCCAGCAGACCGTGGGAGGGCAGGCCGGCGATGAACACTGAAGCTTTCTTT. It encodes CASRPWEGRPAMNTEAFF.